Below, 23 T cell receptor beta chains from the same sample are listed, as sequenced in a study of a mutant IDH1 vaccine in newly diagnosed glioma. No antigen has been assigned to these receptors. Profiling relied on immunoSEQ multiplex PCR, and the TCRdb table lists in-frame clones only, not all of them. The top ten hold roughly 4% of the sample, which has about 50,000 clones, around four fifths seen once. The time point denotes: week 35, safety follow-up. With topical imiquimod, each dose of the vaccine consisted of 300 ug of mutant IDH1 20-mer peptide. Material: PBMCs, obtained from a glioma patient whose treatment included an IDH1 peptide vaccine. These receptors all stem from a woman aged 18-29 years with glioma.

This chain links TRBV5-1 with TRBJ2-5; 7 nucleotides align to TRBD2. Germline assignment: CDR1 SGHRS and CDR2 YFSETQ. J lost 5 bases, V lost 7 bases, and 8 bases had no gene match. The CDR3 runs to 13 residues. The CDR3 loop is CASQSGVLETQYF. The CDR3 DNA reads TGCGCCAGCCAGAGCGGGGTTCTCGAGACCCAGTACTTC.

This rearrangement joins TRBV10-1 to TRBJ1-1, with 7 nucleotides matching TRBD1. Germline trimming cut 3 bases from V and 0 bases from J; bases unmatched to any gene: 7. This CDR3 has 16 amino acids. Germline CDR1 is WNHNN and CDR2 is SYGVQD (reference sequence). This CDR3 reads CASSDGQATVNTEAFF. The DNA of the CDR3 is TGCGCCAGCAGTGATGGACAGGCGACAGTGAACACTGAAGCTTTCTTT.

The rearrangement links TRBV5-1 to TRBJ2-3; no definite D call. Per the germline V gene, CDR1 is SGHRS and CDR2 is YFSETQ. With 5 bases removed from V and 3 bases from J, the gap between germline ends came to 13 bases. This CDR3 is built from 14 residues. The CDR3 DNA follows: TGCGCCAGCAGAGAGGTGGGGTGGACAGATACGCAGTATTTT. It specifies CASREVGWTDTQYF.

V and J are TRBV6-5 and TRBJ2-3, with unresolved D. The V end lost 6 bases, the J end lost 0 bases, and 10 bases lay between the germline ends. The CDR3 spans 14 residues. Germline CDR1 is MNHEY and CDR2 is SVGAGI. The CDR3 reads CASRSSFSTDTQYF. CDR3 nucleotides: TGTGCCAGCAGATCGAGTTTTAGCACAGATACGCAGTATTTT.

Remarks on this clone: Other DNA sequences in this specimen translate into the identical CDR3. CDR3 bases: TGTGCCAGCAGTGGCTACGAGCAGTACTTC. It is translated as CASSGYEQYF. This sequence joins TRBV2 and TRBJ2-7, with unresolved D. There are 10 residues in the CDR3. Germline V CDR1 and CDR2: SNHLY, FYNNEI. V lost 4 bases to trimming and J lost 3 bases, with 1 base between them.

The chain couples TRBV5-4 to TRBJ2-7; perhaps TRBD2 as D (7 bases). The CDR3 is made up of 13 amino acids. Germline lookup yields CDR1 SGHNT and CDR2 YYREEE (reference sequence). The V gene lost 4 bases and the J gene lost 6 bases, with 14 bases spanning the gap. CDR3 loop: CASSHRGAGEQYF. CDR3 sequence (DNA): TGTGCCAGCAGCCACCGGGGGGCGGGCGAGCAGTACTTC. Supplemented by reference TRBV5-4 and TRBJ2-7, the full variable domain reads ETGVTQSPTHLIKTRGQQVTLRCSSQSGHNTVSWYQQALGQGPQFIFQYYREEENGRGNFPPRFSGLQFPNYSSELNVNALELDDSALYLCASSHRGAGEQYFGPGTRLTVT.

V is TRBV18 and J is TRBJ1-2, with D hard to call. CDR1 and CDR2 (germline): KGHSH, LQKENI. This CDR3 is 17 amino acids long. Trimming removed 5 bases from V and 3 bases from J, with 22 bases in between. The chain's CDR3 is CASSVRQGLMGYYGYTF. The CDR3 DNA follows: TGTGCCAGCTCAGTCCGGCAAGGGCTAATGGGTTACTATGGCTACACCTTC.

The gene calls are TRBV12-5 and TRBJ2-7; D uncertain. Germline V gene sequence: CDR1 LGHNT, CDR2 FRNRAP. Trimming took off 6 bases at V and 0 bases at J, with 9 bases between the two ends. The CDR3 is 13 residues long. As DNA, the CDR3 is TGTGCTAGTGGCTACTCTCCCTCCTACGAGCAGTACTTC. Translated, it gives CASGYSPSYEQYF.

The chain links TRBV30 to TRBJ1-3; D unclear. V gave up 3 bases and J gave up 0 bases, with 9 bases separating them. The CDR3 is made up of 14 amino acids. Germline V gene data show CDR1 as GTSNPN and CDR2 as SVGIG (reference sequence). In DNA form, the CDR3 reads TGTGCCTGGAGCGATCGTGCCTCTGGAAACACCATATATTTT. This encodes CAWSDRASGNTIYF.

The CDR3 bases are TGTGCCAGCAGCCCGGAGGAGGGGGGAACCTACGAGCAGTACTTC. The encoded protein is CASSPEEGGTYEQYF. The chain employs TRBV25-1 and TRBJ2-7; TRBD1 or TRBD2 may be the D gene (6 bases each). The CDR3 runs to 15 residues. Germline assignment: CDR1 MGHDK and CDR2 SYGVNS. V dropped 6 bases and J dropped 2 bases, with 17 bases sitting between them.

The CDR3 spells CATSRDRGLNTEAFF. The CDR3 DNA sequence: TGTGCCACCAGCAGAGATCGGGGATTGAACACTGAAGCTTTCTTT. The chain uses TRBV15 and TRBJ1-1; D is ambiguous. CDR1 LNHNV and CDR2 YYDKDF come from the germline V gene (reference sequence). Trimming stripped 0 bases from V and 0 bases from J, with 8 bases between. This CDR3 is 15 amino acids long.

V gene TRBV27 combines with J gene TRBJ2-7, with TRBD2 matching 8 bases. The CDR3 consists of 13 residues. Per germline, CDR1 MNHEY and CDR2 SMNVEV (reference sequence). V was pared by 8 bases and J by 5 bases, with 8 bases of the junction left unmatched. The CDR3 nucleotides are TGTGCCAGCTCGGGGGGGCCTCTCAACGAGCAGTACTTC. Protein product: CASSGGPLNEQYF.

The CDR3 nucleotides read TGCGCCAGCAGCCCGGAGGGGGGTGGCTACGAGCAGTACTTC. Encoded protein: CASSPEGGGYEQYF. The gene calls are TRBV5-1 and TRBJ2-7; D may correspond to TRBD1 or TRBD2 (6 bases each). Germline lookup yields CDR1 SGHRS and CDR2 YFSETQ. The CDR3 loop spans 14 amino acids. V was shortened by 4 bases and J by 3 bases, with 14 bases between the two germline ends.

As for this clone: An end of the junction does not agree with germline; a read error may underlie this. The chain has TRBV19 and TRBJ2-2, with D possibly matching TRBD1 (6 bases). Germline V gene sequence: CDR1 LNHDA, CDR2 SQIVND (reference sequence). The CDR3 sequence is 11 residues long. The CDR3 loop is CASGLAGVLFF. The CDR3 nucleotides are TGTGCCAGTGGACTTGCAGGGGTGCTGTTTTTT. Complete variable domain (other parts from reference TRBV19 and TRBJ2-2): DGGITQSPKYLFRKEGQNVTLSCEQNLNHDAMYWYRQDPGQGLRLIYYSQIVNDFQKGDIAEGYSVSREKKESFPLTVTSAQKNPTAFYLCASGLAGVLFFGEGSRLTVL.

This clone appeared a few times. The CDR3 DNA reads as TGTGCCTGGAAATATAGTGAAAAACTGTTTTTT. This gives the protein CAWKYSEKLFF. V is TRBV30 and J is TRBJ1-4; D is unclear. This CDR3 has 11 amino acids. Germline CDR1 GTSNPN, CDR2 SVGIG (reference sequence). V dropped 4 bases and J dropped 7 bases, with 7 bases sitting between them.

This chain uses TRBV29-1 with TRBJ2-3, with a possible D match to TRBD2 (6 bases). V shed 4 bases and J shed 3 bases, with 11 bases lying between them. The germline gives CDR1 SQVTM, CDR2 ANQGSEA. The CDR3 has 13 residues. CDR3 DNA: TGCAGCGTTGGGGGGGAGTATACAGATACGCAGTATTTT. Its translation is CSVGGEYTDTQYF.

The gene calls are TRBV9 and TRBJ2-5, with D tentatively TRBD2 (5 bases). The length of the CDR3 is 15 residues. Germline V gene sequence: CDR1 SGDLS, CDR2 YYNGEE. V lost 3 bases to trimming and J lost 2 bases, with 14 bases between them. CDR3 sequence (DNA): TGTGCCAGCAGCGCCCAGACCAGCGGACAAGAGACCCAGTACTTC. This sequence encodes CASSAQTSGQETQYF.

In its sample, this clone was seen once. The V call is TRBV4-1, the J call TRBJ2-6; D is possibly TRBD1 (6 bases). The germline V gene encodes CDR1 MGHRA and CDR2 YSYEKL. The CDR3 runs to 18 residues. Trimming removed 5 bases at V and 0 bases at J, with 17 bases between. The CDR3 bases are TGCGCCAGCAGCGCATGGGACACTATGAGCTCTGGGGCCAACGTCCTGACTTTC. The encoded protein is CASSAWDTMSSGANVLTF.

The V call is TRBV7-3, the J call TRBJ2-2; D perhaps matches TRBD1 (5 bases). In germline, CDR1 is SGHTA, CDR2 FQGTGA. This CDR3 is built from 13 residues. V was trimmed by 2 bases and J by 6 bases, leaving 7 bases between them. The CDR3 sequence is CASSLGAAGELFF. CDR3 nucleotides: TGTGCCAGCAGCTTAGGGGCTGCCGGGGAGCTGTTTTTT.

There are a few counts of this clone. The genes are TRBV12-5 and TRBJ1-1, with 7 bases matching TRBD1. The CDR3 totals 15 residues. After removal of 4 bases from V and 7 bases from J, the junction contained 12 bases not matched to a gene. Germline assignment: CDR1 LGHNT and CDR2 FRNRAP. DNA for the CDR3: TGTGCTAGTGGTTCACGACAAGACAGGGCGAGTGAAGCTTTCTTT. It encodes CASGSRQDRASEAFF.

The J gene is TRBJ1-1, the V gene TRBV5-4; 8 bases match TRBD1. Losses at the gene ends were 3 bases for V and 6 bases for J; bases not matched to a gene: 10. The germline V gene encodes CDR1 SGHNT and CDR2 YYREEE (reference sequence). The CDR3 sequence is 15 residues long. The CDR3 nucleotides are TGTGCCAGCAGCTACGATCCGGGACAGGATCCTGAAGCTTTCTTT. It translates to CASSYDPGQDPEAFF. Full variable domain (missing parts from reference TRBV5-4 and TRBJ1-1): ETGVTQSPTHLIKTRGQQVTLRCSSQSGHNTVSWYQQALGQGPQFIFQYYREEENGRGNFPPRFSGLQFPNYSSELNVNALELDDSALYLCASSYDPGQDPEAFFGQGTRLTVV.

This chain uses TRBV5-4 with TRBJ2-3; 16 bases are shared with TRBD2. This CDR3 has 18 amino acids. Germline CDR1 is SGHNT and CDR2 is YYREEE (reference sequence). With 4 bases clipped from V and 1 base from J, the junction kept 6 bases outside the gene matches. The CDR3 spells CASSPVGTSGGGTDTQYF. The DNA for the CDR3 is TGTGCCAGCAGCCCCGTCGGGACTAGCGGGGGGGGCACAGATACGCAGTATTTT.

The gene calls are TRBV7-2 and TRBJ2-2; 9 positions match TRBD2. The CDR3 sequence is 16 residues long. V dropped 1 base and J dropped 7; count of bases not matched to a gene: 7. Germline values: CDR1 SGHTA, CDR2 FQGNSA. The chain's CDR3 is CASSLGRRGGDGELFF. CDR3 coding DNA: TGTGCCAGCAGCTTAGGTCGGCGGGGGGGCGACGGGGAGCTGTTTTTT.